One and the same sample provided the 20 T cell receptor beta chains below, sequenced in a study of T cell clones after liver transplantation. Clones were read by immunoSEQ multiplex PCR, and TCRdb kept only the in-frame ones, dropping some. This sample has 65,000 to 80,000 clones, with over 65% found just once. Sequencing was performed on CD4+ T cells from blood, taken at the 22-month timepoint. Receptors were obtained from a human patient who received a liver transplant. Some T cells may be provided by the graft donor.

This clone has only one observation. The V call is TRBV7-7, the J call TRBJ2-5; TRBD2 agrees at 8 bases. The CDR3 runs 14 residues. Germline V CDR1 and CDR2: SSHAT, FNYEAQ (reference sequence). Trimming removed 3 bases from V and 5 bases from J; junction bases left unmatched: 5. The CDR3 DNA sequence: TGTGCCAGCAGCTTCGGGGGGGTCGGGGAGACCCAGTACTTC. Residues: CASSFGGVGETQYF.

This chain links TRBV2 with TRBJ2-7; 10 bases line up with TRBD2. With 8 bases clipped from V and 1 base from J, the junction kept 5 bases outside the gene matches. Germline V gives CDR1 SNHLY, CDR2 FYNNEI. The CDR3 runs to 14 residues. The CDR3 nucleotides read TGTGCCAGCCGGACTAGCGGTCTTTCCTACGAGCAGTACTTC. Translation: CASRTSGLSYEQYF. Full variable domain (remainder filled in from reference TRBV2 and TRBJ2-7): EPEVTQTPSHQVTQMGQEVILRCVPISNHLYFYWYRQILGQKVEFLVSFYNNEISEKSEIFDDQFSVERPDGSNFTLKIRSTKLEDSAMYFCASRTSGLSYEQYFGPGTRLTVT.

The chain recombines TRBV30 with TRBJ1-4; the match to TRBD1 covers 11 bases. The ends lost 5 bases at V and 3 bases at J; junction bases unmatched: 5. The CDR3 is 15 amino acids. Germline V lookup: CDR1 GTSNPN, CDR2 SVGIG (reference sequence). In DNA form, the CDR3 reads TGTGCCTGGGGACGGGACAGGGGGGCTAATGAAAAACTGTTTTTT. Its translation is CAWGRDRGANEKLFF.

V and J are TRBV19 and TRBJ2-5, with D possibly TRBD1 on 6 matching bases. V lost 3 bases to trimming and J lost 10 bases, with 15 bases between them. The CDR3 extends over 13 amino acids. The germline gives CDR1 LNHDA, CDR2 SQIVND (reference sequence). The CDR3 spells CASSIRTEVVQYF. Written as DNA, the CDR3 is TGTGCCAGTAGTATCAGGACAGAGGTTGTCCAGTACTTC.

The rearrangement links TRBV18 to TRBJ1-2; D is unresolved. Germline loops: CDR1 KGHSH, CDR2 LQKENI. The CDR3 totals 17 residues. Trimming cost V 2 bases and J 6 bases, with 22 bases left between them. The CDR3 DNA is TGTGCCAGCTCACCAGGAGGGCCTGCGCCAGGTTGGCATGGCTACACCTTC. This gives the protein CASSPGGPAPGWHGYTF.

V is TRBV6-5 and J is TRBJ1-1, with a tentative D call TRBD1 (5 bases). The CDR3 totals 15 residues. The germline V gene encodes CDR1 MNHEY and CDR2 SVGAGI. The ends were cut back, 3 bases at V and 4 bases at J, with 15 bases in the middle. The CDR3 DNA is TGTGCCAGCAGTTATGCAGCATTGGGGGGCACTGAAGCTTTCTTT. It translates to CASSYAALGGTEAFF.

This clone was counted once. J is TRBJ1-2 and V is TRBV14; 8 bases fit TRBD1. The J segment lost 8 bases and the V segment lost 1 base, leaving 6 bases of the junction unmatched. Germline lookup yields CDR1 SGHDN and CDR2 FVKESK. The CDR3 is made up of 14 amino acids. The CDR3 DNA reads TGTGCCAGCAGCCAAGGACAGGGGACGGACGGCTACACCTTC. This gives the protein CASSQGQGTDGYTF. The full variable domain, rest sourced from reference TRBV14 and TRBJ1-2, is EAGVTQFPSHSVIEKGQTVTLRCDPISGHDNLYWYRRVMGKEIKFLLHFVKESKQDESGMPNNRFLAERTGGTYSTLKVQPAELEDSGVYFCASSQGQGTDGYTFGSGTRLTVV.

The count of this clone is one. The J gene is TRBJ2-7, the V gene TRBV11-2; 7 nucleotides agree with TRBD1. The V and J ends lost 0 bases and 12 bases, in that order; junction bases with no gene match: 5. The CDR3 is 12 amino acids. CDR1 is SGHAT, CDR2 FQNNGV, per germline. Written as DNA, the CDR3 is TGTGCCAGCAGCTTAGAAGGGACAGTCCTGTACTTC. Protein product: CASSLEGTVLYF.

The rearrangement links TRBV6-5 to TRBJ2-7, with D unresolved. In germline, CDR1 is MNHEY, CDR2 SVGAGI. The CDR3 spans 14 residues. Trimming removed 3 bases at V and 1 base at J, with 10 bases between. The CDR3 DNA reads TGTGCCAGCAGTTATTCCAGGAAGTCCTACGAGCAGTACTTC. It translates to CASSYSRKSYEQYF.

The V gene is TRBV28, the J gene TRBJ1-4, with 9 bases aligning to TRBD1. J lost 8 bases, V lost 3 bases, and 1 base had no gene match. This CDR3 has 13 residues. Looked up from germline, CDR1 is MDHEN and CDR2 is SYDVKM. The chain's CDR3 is CASSFGQGEKLFF. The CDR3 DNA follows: TGTGCCAGCAGTTTCGGACAGGGGGAAAAACTGTTTTTT.

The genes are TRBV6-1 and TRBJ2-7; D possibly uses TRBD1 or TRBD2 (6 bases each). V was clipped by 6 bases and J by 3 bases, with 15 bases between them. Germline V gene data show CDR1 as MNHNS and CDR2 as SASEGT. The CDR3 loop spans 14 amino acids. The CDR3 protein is CASSPSGGVYEQYF. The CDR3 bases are TGTGCCAGCAGCCCTTCCGGGGGCGTCTACGAGCAGTACTTC.

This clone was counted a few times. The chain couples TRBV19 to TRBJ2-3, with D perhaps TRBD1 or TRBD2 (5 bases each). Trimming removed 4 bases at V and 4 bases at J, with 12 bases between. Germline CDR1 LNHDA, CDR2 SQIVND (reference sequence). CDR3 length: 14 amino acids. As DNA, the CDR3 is TGTGCCAGTAGTAGGCAGGGAGACTCAGATACGCAGTATTTT. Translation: CASSRQGDSDTQYF. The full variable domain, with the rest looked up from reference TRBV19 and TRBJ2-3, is DGGITQSPKYLFRKEGQNVTLSCEQNLNHDAMYWYRQDPGQGLRLIYYSQIVNDFQKGDIAEGYSVSREKKESFPLTVTSAQKNPTAFYLCASSRQGDSDTQYFGPGTRLTVL.

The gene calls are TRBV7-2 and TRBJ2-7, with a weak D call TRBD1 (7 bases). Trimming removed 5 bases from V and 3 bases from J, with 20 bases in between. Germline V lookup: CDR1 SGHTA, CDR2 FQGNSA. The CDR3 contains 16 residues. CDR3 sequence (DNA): TGTGCCAGCAGCCATGGATCGGGGGACAGCTACTACGAGCAGTACTTC. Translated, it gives CASSHGSGDSYYEQYF.

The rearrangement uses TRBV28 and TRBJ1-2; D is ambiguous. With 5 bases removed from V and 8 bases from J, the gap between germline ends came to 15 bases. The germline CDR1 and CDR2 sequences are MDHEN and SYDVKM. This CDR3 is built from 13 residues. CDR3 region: CASSRTAFGGYTF. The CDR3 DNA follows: TGTGCCAGCAGTCGCACAGCTTTTGGAGGCTACACCTTC.

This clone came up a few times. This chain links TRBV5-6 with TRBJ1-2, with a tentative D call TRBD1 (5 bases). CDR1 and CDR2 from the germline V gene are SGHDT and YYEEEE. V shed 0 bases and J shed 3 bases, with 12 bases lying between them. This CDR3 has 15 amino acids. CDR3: CASSLDSRGHYGYTF. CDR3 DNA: TGTGCCAGCAGCTTGGATAGTCGGGGCCACTATGGCTACACCTTC.

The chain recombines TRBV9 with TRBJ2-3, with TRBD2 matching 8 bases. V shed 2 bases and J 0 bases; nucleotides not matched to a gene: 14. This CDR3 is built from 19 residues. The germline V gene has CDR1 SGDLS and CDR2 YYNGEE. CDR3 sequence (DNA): TGTGCCAGCAGCGTCACCCCGGGAGGTAGCGGGGCTAGCACAGATACGCAGTATTTT. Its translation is CASSVTPGGSGASTDTQYF.

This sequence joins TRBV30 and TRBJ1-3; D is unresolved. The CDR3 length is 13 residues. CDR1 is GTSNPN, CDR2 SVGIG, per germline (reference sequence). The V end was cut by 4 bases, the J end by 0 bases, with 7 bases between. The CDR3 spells CAWNPSSGNTIYF. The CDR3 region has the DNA TGTGCCTGGAACCCGAGCTCTGGAAACACCATATATTTT.

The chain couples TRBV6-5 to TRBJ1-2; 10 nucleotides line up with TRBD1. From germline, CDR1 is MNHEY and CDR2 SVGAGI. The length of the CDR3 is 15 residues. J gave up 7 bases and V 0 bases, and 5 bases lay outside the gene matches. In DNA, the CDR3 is TGTGCCAGCAGTTACTCGTTCCGGGACAGGGGTGGCTACACCTTC. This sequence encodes CASSYSFRDRGGYTF.

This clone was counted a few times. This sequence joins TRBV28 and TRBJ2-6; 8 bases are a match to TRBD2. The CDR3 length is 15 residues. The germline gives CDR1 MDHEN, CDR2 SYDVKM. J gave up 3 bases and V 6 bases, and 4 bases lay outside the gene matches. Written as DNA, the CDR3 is TGTGCCAGCAGCTGGGCGGGAGGTGGGGCCAACGTCCTGACTTTC. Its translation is CASSWAGGGANVLTF.

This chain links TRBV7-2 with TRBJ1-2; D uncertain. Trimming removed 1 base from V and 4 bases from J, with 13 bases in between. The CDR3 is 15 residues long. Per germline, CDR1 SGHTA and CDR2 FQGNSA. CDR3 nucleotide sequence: TGTGCCAGCAGCTTAGTTAACCGAGAGGGCTATGGCTACACCTTC. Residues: CASSLVNREGYGYTF.